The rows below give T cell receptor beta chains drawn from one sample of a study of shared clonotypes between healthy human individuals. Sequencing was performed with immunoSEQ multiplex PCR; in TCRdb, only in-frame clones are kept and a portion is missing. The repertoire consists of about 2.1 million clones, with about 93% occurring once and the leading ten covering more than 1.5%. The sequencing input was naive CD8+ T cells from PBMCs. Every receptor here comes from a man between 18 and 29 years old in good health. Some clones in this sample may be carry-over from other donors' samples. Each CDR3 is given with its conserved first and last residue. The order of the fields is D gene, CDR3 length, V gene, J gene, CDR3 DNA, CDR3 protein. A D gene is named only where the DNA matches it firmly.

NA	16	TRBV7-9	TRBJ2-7	TGTGCCAGCAGCCCAAGGGACACGGTCGGTGTGAGGGAGCAGTACTTC	CASSPRDTVGVREQYF
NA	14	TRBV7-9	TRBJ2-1	TGTGCCAGCAGCCCGACTTCTAGCAACAATGAGCAGTTCTTC	CASSPTSSNNEQFF
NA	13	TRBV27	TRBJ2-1	TGTGCCAGCAGTTATAACGGGTACAATGAGCAGTTCTTC	CASSYNGYNEQFF
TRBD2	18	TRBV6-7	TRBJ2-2	TGTGCCAGCAGCTCCGGGACGGGGGGAGAGCCGAACACCGGGGAGCTGTTTTTT	CASSSGTGGEPNTGELFF
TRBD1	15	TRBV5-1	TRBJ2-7	TGCGCCAGCAGCCTCACCGGGACAGGGCTCTACGAGCAGTACTTC	CASSLTGTGLYEQYF
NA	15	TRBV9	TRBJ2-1	TGTGCCAGCAGCGTAGTCGGGGGATCACCCAATGAGCAGTTCTTC	CASSVVGGSPNEQFF
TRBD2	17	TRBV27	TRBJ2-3	TGTGCCAGCAGTTCCATCGGGGGGGGAGTAGGCACAGATACGCAGTATTTT	CASSSIGGGVGTDTQYF
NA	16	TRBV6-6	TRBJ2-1	TGTGCCAGCAGTTACTACTCCTTCAGCTCCTACAATGAGCAGTTCTTC	CASSYYSFSSYNEQFF
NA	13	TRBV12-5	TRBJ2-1	TGTGCTAGTGGTTTGAACCGGGACCAACCCCAGTTCTTC	CASGLNRDQPQFF
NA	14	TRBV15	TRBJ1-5	TGTGCCACCAGCAGTTGGGATTCTAATCAGCCCCAGCATTTT	CATSSWDSNQPQHF
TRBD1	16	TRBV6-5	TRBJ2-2	TGTGCCAGCAGTTTGGACAGGGAGGTACGCACCGGGGAGCTGTTTTTT	CASSLDREVRTGELFF
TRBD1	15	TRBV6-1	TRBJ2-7	TGTGCCAGCAGTGACTTGGGGACAGTACCCTACGAGCAGTACTTC	CASSDLGTVPYEQYF
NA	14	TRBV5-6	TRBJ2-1	TGTGCCAGCAGCTTGGGATATTACTACAATGAGCAGTTCTTC	CASSLGYYYNEQFF
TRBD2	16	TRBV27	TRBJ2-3	TGTGCCAGCTGCCTAGCGGGAGGGGCTAGCACAGATACGCAGTATTTT	CASCLAGGASTDTQYF
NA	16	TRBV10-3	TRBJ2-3	TGTGCCATCAGTGACCCCGGGACTCCCGAAACAGATACGCAGTATTTT	CAISDPGTPETDTQYF
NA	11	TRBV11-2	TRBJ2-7	TGTGCCAGCAGACGATCCTACGAGCAGTACTTC	CASRRSYEQYF